One and the same sample provided the 27 T cell receptor beta chains below, sequenced in a study of OX40 agonist ivuxolimab in advanced cancers. Produced via immunoSEQ multiplex PCR; TCRdb's table is partial and in-frame only. The table includes 35,000 to 40,000 clones, approximately 80% detected once. This specimen was CD4+ or CD8+ T cells sorted from blood, taken in a trial of the OX40 agonist ivuxolimab. These receptors were obtained from an adult with an advanced solid tumor such as melanoma, head and neck, liver or kidney cancer.

The chain links TRBV19 to TRBJ1-6, with 9 positions matching TRBD1. CDR1 and CDR2 from the germline V gene are LNHDA and SQIVND (reference sequence). The length of the CDR3 is 14 residues. Trimming at V came to 7 bases and at J to 10 bases, leaving 8 bases not matched to a gene. The DNA for the CDR3 is TGTGCCAGTACGGGACAGGGCACATCGTCACCCCTCCACTTT. It yields the protein CASTGQGTSSPLHF.

This clone was observed a single time. CDR3 region: CASSEYRGPTDTQYF. The CDR3 bases are TGCGCCAGCAGTGAGTACAGGGGTCCCACAGATACGCAGTATTTT. The rearrangement links TRBV10-1 to TRBJ2-3; 7 nucleotides align to TRBD1. In germline, CDR1 is WNHNN, CDR2 SYGVQD (reference sequence). The CDR3 is made up of 15 amino acids. The V and J ends lost 1 base and 2 bases, in that order; junction bases with no gene match: 3.

This chain uses TRBV2 with TRBJ1-2; D perhaps matches TRBD1 (5 bases). CDR1 and CDR2 (germline): SNHLY, FYNNEI. Trimming took 3 bases from V and 4 from J, leaving 12 bases between them. The CDR3 length is 14 residues. The CDR3 sequence is CASSEAGWSYGYTF. The DNA of the CDR3 is TGTGCCAGCAGTGAGGCAGGGTGGAGCTATGGCTACACCTTC. Looking up the rest from reference TRBV2 and TRBJ1-2 gives the full variable domain: EPEVTQTPSHQVTQMGQEVILRCVPISNHLYFYWYRQILGQKVEFLVSFYNNEISEKSEIFDDQFSVERPDGSNFTLKIRSTKLEDSAMYFCASSEAGWSYGYTFGSGTRLTVV.

The chain is built from TRBV6-4 and TRBJ2-7; possibly TRBD1 for D (6 bases). Germline V gene data show CDR1 as MRHNA and CDR2 as SNTAGT. The CDR3 is 16 residues long. Trimming cost V 3 bases and J 2 bases, with 17 bases left between them. This CDR3 is CASSEQSPGEPYEQYF. The CDR3 nucleotides are TGTGCCAGCAGTGAACAATCGCCAGGGGAGCCCTACGAGCAGTACTTC.

The chain joins TRBV10-1 to TRBJ2-2; the D gene could be TRBD1 or TRBD2 (6 bases each). Germline CDR1 reads WNHNN; CDR2 reads SYGVQD (reference sequence). V gave up 6 bases and J gave up 7 bases, with 24 bases separating them. The CDR3 runs 17 residues. CDR3 nucleotide sequence: TGCGCCAGCAGAGGGGGGCCGGGCCGAGGGAACGGCGGGGAGCTGTTTTTT. Translation gives CASRGGPGRGNGGELFF.

In its sample, this clone was seen a few times. The chain combines TRBV7-3 with TRBJ2-1; no clear D. The CDR3 covers 13 residues. The V end was cut by 3 bases, the J end by 5 bases, with 8 bases between. The germline CDR1 and CDR2 sequences are SGHTA and FQGTGA. CDR3 loop: CASSFGQNNEQFF. The CDR3, as DNA: TGTGCCAGCAGCTTCGGCCAGAACAATGAGCAGTTCTTC.

The chain joins TRBV27 to TRBJ2-6, with D possibly matching TRBD2 (6 bases). Germline assignment: CDR1 MNHEY and CDR2 SMNVEV (reference sequence). This CDR3 contains 15 residues. V was shortened by 3 bases and J by 0 bases, with 6 bases between the two germline ends. The CDR3 loop is CASSFGGSGANVLTF. In nucleotides, the CDR3 is TGTGCCAGCAGTTTCGGGGGCTCTGGGGCCAACGTCCTGACTTTC.

The V and J genes are TRBV30 and TRBJ2-3; D is undetermined. Trimming pared 2 bases from V and 8 bases from J, leaving 11 bases between. The germline CDR1 and CDR2 sequences are GTSNPN and SVGIG (reference sequence). The CDR3 spans 12 residues. CDR3 sequence (DNA): TGTGCCTGGAGTATCACTGACTCTACGCAGTATTTT. Amino acids: CAWSITDSTQYF.

This clone came up once. The V gene is TRBV2, the J gene TRBJ2-7; TRBD1 matches 10 bases. Germline V CDR1 and CDR2: SNHLY, FYNNEI. The length of the CDR3 is 14 residues. V gave up 6 bases and J gave up 5 bases; unmatched junction bases: 7. DNA for the CDR3: TGTGCCAGCAGACCGACAGGGGGCCGAAACGAGCAGTACTTC. As protein: CASRPTGGRNEQYF.

V gene TRBV11-2 combines with J gene TRBJ2-1; no clear D gene. The V end lost 1 base, the J end lost 4 bases, and 11 bases lay between the germline ends. This CDR3 has 15 amino acids. In germline, CDR1 is SGHAT, CDR2 FQNNGV. The CDR3 loop is CASSLGPERYNEQFF. The CDR3 DNA reads as TGTGCCAGCAGCTTAGGCCCCGAGCGATACAATGAGCAGTTCTTC. The whole variable domain, remainder taken from reference TRBV11-2 and TRBJ2-1, is EAGVAQSPRYKIIEKRQSVAFWCNPISGHATLYWYQQILGQGPKLLIQFQNNGVVDDSQLPKDRFSAERLKGVDSTLKIQPAKLEDSAVYLCASSLGPERYNEQFFGPGTRLTVL.

The J gene is TRBJ1-2, the V gene TRBV5-8; D gene unclear. Germline-derived CDR1 and CDR2 are SGHTS and YDEGEE. Trimming left V 4 bases short and J 3 bases short, with 7 bases between. This CDR3 region has 12 residues. CDR3 residues: CASSQGHYGYTF. In DNA, the CDR3 is TGTGCCAGCAGCCAAGGGCACTATGGCTACACCTTC.

This clone has just one count. The rearrangement links TRBV4-1 to TRBJ1-3, with 8 bases aligning to TRBD1. CDR1 and CDR2 (germline): MGHRA, YSYEKL. Trimming at V came to 7 bases and at J to 2 bases, leaving 16 bases not matched to a gene. This CDR3 is built from 18 residues. The CDR3 DNA follows: TGCGCCAGCACCATACTACCGTTCCGACAGGGGCCTGGAAACACCATATATTTT. It is translated as CASTILPFRQGPGNTIYF.

The genes are TRBV5-1 and TRBJ1-5; D is undetermined. V gave up 0 bases and J gave up 3 bases, with 7 bases separating them. The V gene's germline CDR1 is SGHRS and CDR2 YFSETQ. This CDR3 region has 14 residues. CDR3 amino acids: CASSLEGPNQPQHF. The CDR3 DNA follows: TGCGCCAGCAGCTTGGAAGGGCCCAATCAGCCCCAGCATTTT.

The gene calls are TRBV28 and TRBJ2-7; D is tentatively TRBD1 or TRBD2 (5 bases each). Per germline, CDR1 MDHEN and CDR2 SYDVKM. The CDR3 length is 15 residues. V was clipped by 3 bases and J by 3 bases, with 15 bases between them. This CDR3 reads CASSFPGDRGYEQYF. In DNA form, the CDR3 reads TGTGCCAGCAGTTTCCCCGGGGACCGCGGCTACGAGCAGTACTTC.

The chain has TRBV14 and TRBJ1-6; no reliable D call. From germline, CDR1 is SGHDN and CDR2 FVKESK. The V end lost 6 bases, the J end lost 9 bases, and 12 bases lay between the germline ends. This CDR3 spans 13 amino acids. The CDR3 sequence: CASSPLAFSPLHF. The CDR3 DNA follows: TGTGCCAGCAGTCCGCTGGCCTTTTCACCCCTCCACTTT. Combining the CDR3 with reference TRBV14 and TRBJ1-6 gives the whole variable domain EAGVTQFPSHSVIEKGQTVTLRCDPISGHDNLYWYRRVMGKEIKFLLHFVKESKQDESGMPNNRFLAERTGGTYSTLKVQPAELEDSGVYFCASSPLAFSPLHFGNGTRLTVT.

Only one count was recorded for this clone. The genes are TRBV2 and TRBJ2-5; D uncertain. Germline V gene sequence: CDR1 SNHLY, CDR2 FYNNEI. The CDR3 extends over 12 amino acids. Trimming removed 7 bases at V and 1 base at J, with 7 bases between. Written as DNA, the CDR3 is TGTGCCAGCACCGGCAGCCAAGAGACCCAGTACTTC. Its translation is CASTGSQETQYF.

This clone occurred a few times. The genes are TRBV6-4 and TRBJ2-7; tentatively, D is TRBD1 (5 bases). Trimming left V 6 bases short and J 3 bases short, with 12 bases between. CDR3 length equals 13 residues. Germline values: CDR1 MRHNA, CDR2 SNTAGT. The CDR3 region has the DNA TGTGCCAGCAGCGAGACAGCCAACTACGAGCAGTACTTC. It specifies CASSETANYEQYF.

This clone was recorded only once. This CDR3 reads CASSLTASSYNSPLHF. DNA of the CDR3: TGTGCCAGCAGCTTAACTGCCAGCTCCTATAATTCACCCCTCCACTTT. The genes are TRBV7-9 and TRBJ1-6; no clear D gene. V gave up 2 bases and J gave up 0 bases, with 8 bases separating them. Germline-derived CDR1 and CDR2 are SEHNR and FQNEAQ (reference sequence). This CDR3 contains 16 residues.

The genes are TRBV28 and TRBJ1-2, with TRBD1 matching 8 bases. The CDR3 is 14 amino acids. Germline V gene lookup returns CDR1 MDHEN and CDR2 SYDVKM. V was clipped by 5 bases and J by 4 bases; unmatched bases: 6. CDR3 residues: CASSAGQGGYGYTF. CDR3 coding DNA: TGTGCCAGCAGTGCCGGACAGGGTGGCTATGGCTACACCTTC.

This chain joins TRBV4-1 and TRBJ1-5; D remains ambiguous. This CDR3 region has 17 residues. Per germline, CDR1 MGHRA and CDR2 YSYEKL. Trimming stripped 0 bases from V and 0 bases from J, with 12 bases between. The CDR3 DNA reads TGCGCCAGCAGCCAAGACTGGACGGGATATAGCAATCAGCCCCAGCATTTT. The encoded protein is CASSQDWTGYSNQPQHF.

The chain combines TRBV6-1 with TRBJ2-5; TRBD2 matches at 11 bases. Germline lookup yields CDR1 MNHNS and CDR2 SASEGT. The CDR3 runs 16 residues. V trimming: 4 bases; J trimming: 5 bases; junction bases outside the gene matches: 9. The DNA of the CDR3 is TGTGCCAGCAGTGTCGATAGCGGGGGGGCCCGGGAGACCCAGTACTTC. It specifies CASSVDSGGARETQYF.

This chain uses TRBV6-7 with TRBJ1-2; the D gene is possibly TRBD1 (6 bases). TRBV6-7 is flagged as an ORF with uncertain function. The CDR3 length is 13 residues. V lost 4 bases, J lost 3 bases, and 9 bases lay in between. The CDR3 spells CASSSTGHYGYTF. The CDR3 bases are TGTGCCAGCAGTTCGACAGGCCACTATGGCTACACCTTC.

Only one count was recorded for this clone. This chain connects TRBV7-9 to TRBJ2-2, with D possibly being TRBD1 (6 bases). V lost 6 bases to trimming and J lost 5 bases, with 10 bases between them. CDR1 and CDR2 (germline): SEHNR, FQNEAQ (reference sequence). This CDR3 has 13 residues. In nucleotides, the CDR3 is TGTGCCAGCAGTTCCAGGGGTACCGGGGAGCTGTTTTTT. As protein: CASSSRGTGELFF.

V and J are TRBV19 and TRBJ2-5, with 11 bases aligning to TRBD1. Germline V lookup: CDR1 LNHDA, CDR2 SQIVND (reference sequence). The CDR3 runs 15 residues. J gave up 5 bases and V 3 bases, and 5 bases lay outside the gene matches. The chain's CDR3 is CASSMWTGGRETQYF. The CDR3 nucleotides read TGTGCCAGTAGTATGTGGACAGGGGGCAGGGAGACCCAGTACTTC.

V is TRBV27 and J is TRBJ2-7; 10 bases are a match to TRBD1. The germline gives CDR1 MNHEY, CDR2 SMNVEV (reference sequence). The CDR3 runs to 14 residues. With 8 bases clipped from V and 4 bases from J, the junction kept 8 bases outside the gene matches. The DNA of the CDR3 is TGTGCCAGCCAGACGGGGACAGGGGTATACGAGCAGTACTTC. As protein: CASQTGTGVYEQYF.

This sequence joins TRBV19 and TRBJ2-7; D is perhaps TRBD1 (5 bases). The CDR3 is made up of 13 amino acids. From germline, CDR1 is LNHDA and CDR2 SQIVND (reference sequence). V was cut by 2 bases and J by 3 bases, with 8 bases left in between. The CDR3 bases are TGTGCCAGTAGTATATATGGACACTACGAGCAGTACTTC. Its protein is CASSIYGHYEQYF.

The chain joins TRBV2 to TRBJ2-2; tentatively, D is TRBD2 (5 bases). V was pared by 6 bases and J by 7 bases, with 9 bases between. This CDR3 is built from 12 residues. From germline, CDR1 is SNHLY and CDR2 FYNNEI. This chain's CDR3 is CASSVGIGELFF. CDR3 nucleotides: TGTGCCAGCAGCGTCGGGATCGGGGAGCTGTTTTTT.